Shown below are 7 T cell receptor beta chains from a single sample sequenced in a study of CD8 T cells in Susac syndrome. With random hexamers, reverse transcription was performed on about 0.5 to 1 ug of RNA. TCRdb re-called the immunoSEQ multiplex PCR reads through MiXCR, storing one row per CDR3 protein. The table lists approximately 110,000 distinct CDR3 sequences, 85% to 95% of them singletons. The source material was CD8+ T cells from PBMCs. The receptors originated from a human donor with multiple sclerosis.

The V and J genes are TRBV20-1 and TRBJ2-1, with D maybe TRBD2 (5 bases). V was trimmed by 6 bases and J by 0 bases, leaving 15 bases between them. The CDR3 has 15 residues. The V gene's germline CDR1 is DFQATT and CDR2 SNEGSKA (reference sequence). CDR3 amino acids: CSATAMGSSYNEQFF. The CDR3 region has the DNA TGCAGTGCAACCGCAATGGGGAGCTCCTACAATGAGCAGTTCTTC.

The chain recombines TRBV28 with TRBJ1-5; D unclear. Germline loops: CDR1 MDHEN, CDR2 SYDVKM. The CDR3 runs 14 residues. V was cut by 7 bases and J by 4 bases, with 14 bases left in between. CDR3 loop: CASTLQERNQPQHF. The CDR3 bases are TGTGCCAGCACCCTGCAGGAACGAAATCAGCCCCAGCATTTT.

The rearrangement joins TRBV2 to TRBJ2-1; 10 positions agree with TRBD2. The CDR3 totals 17 residues. Germline lookup yields CDR1 SNHLY and CDR2 FYNNEI. V was clipped by 2 bases and J by 7 bases; unmatched bases: 11. The CDR3 here is CASSEWLAGVRGNEQFF. CDR3 coding DNA: TGTGCCAGCAGTGAATGGCTAGCGGGAGTACGGGGTAATGAGCAGTTCTTC.

The CDR3 here is CATSDLRDGGYEQYF. The CDR3 DNA reads TGTGCCACCAGTGATTTGCGCGACGGGGGCTACGAGCAGTACTTC. The gene calls are TRBV24-1 and TRBJ2-7, with D tentatively TRBD2 (6 bases). CDR3 length equals 15 residues. Germline V gene data show CDR1 as KGHDR and CDR2 as SFDVKD. V gave up 0 bases and J gave up 3 bases, with 11 bases separating them.

The V and J genes are TRBV10-2 and TRBJ2-2; 9 bases are shared with TRBD1. Looked up from germline, CDR1 is WSHSY and CDR2 is SAAADI. The V segment lost 7 bases and the J segment 6 bases; nucleotides outside the gene matches: 12. The CDR3 has 16 amino acids. The CDR3 loop is CASTFSGTGWSGELFF. CDR3 bases: TGCGCCAGCACCTTCTCTGGGACAGGGTGGTCCGGGGAGCTGTTTTTT.

The rearrangement uses TRBV19 and TRBJ2-5; 9 nucleotides agree with TRBD1. The CDR3 is made up of 15 amino acids. The V gene end was trimmed by 7 bases and the J gene end by 2 bases; junction bases not matched to a gene: 8. The germline CDR1 and CDR2 sequences are LNHDA and SQIVND (reference sequence). The CDR3 coding sequence is TGTGCCAGTACCGACGGACAGGGGACGCAAGAGACCCAGTACTTC. Its translation is CASTDGQGTQETQYF. Drawing the rest from reference TRBV19 and TRBJ2-5, the complete variable domain is DGGITQSPKYLFRKEGQNVTLSCEQNLNHDAMYWYRQDPGQGLRLIYYSQIVNDFQKGDIAEGYSVSREKKESFPLTVTSAQKNPTAFYLCASTDGQGTQETQYFGPGTRLLVL.

The J gene is TRBJ1-1, the V gene TRBV12-5; 7 bases agree with TRBD1. Trimming took 7 bases from V and 5 from J; bases not matched to a gene: 10. Germline-derived CDR1 and CDR2 are LGHNT and FRNRAP. The CDR3 spans 14 residues. The CDR3 nucleotides read TGTGCTAGTGCCCAACCGGCAGGGGGGACTGAAGCTTTCTTT. Protein: CASAQPAGGTEAFF.